A selection of T cell receptor beta chains follows, all from one sample in a study of T cells expressing NK-cell markers. TCRdb re-called the 5' RACE reads; one entry per CDR3 protein, DNA not given. Here the sample table reports a few hundred thousand distinct CDR3 sequences. Material for sequencing was blood T cells: a sorted CD56 or NKG2C T cell subset, CD4+ or CD8+ T cells, or bulk PBMC T cells (not recorded which). These receptors came from a man younger than 35 in good health. Both conserved end residues are part of each CDR3.

j_call	v_call	cdr3_aa
TRBJ2-2	TRBV5-4	CASSPAPGHNTGELFF
TRBJ2-1	TRBV5-1	CASRSLASYNEQFF
TRBJ2-1	TRBV27	CASTRDPHEQFF
TRBJ1-1	TRBV5-1	CASSPEADGRDGEAFF
TRBJ2-7	TRBV6-1	CASSRGTGQYEQYF
TRBJ2-5	TRBV9	CASSVSGIFETQYF
TRBJ2-1	TRBV5-6	CASSLGLSVRGEQFF
TRBJ2-1	TRBV7-9	CASTPGRRGDEQFF
TRBJ2-2	TRBV12-3/TRBV12-4	CASSLGGLAGGAGELFF
TRBJ2-1	TRBV12-3/TRBV12-4	CASRGLGSRIAGENEQFF
TRBJ2-1	TRBV25-1	CASRGEYNEQFF
TRBJ2-7	TRBV18	CASSPPLPYEQYF
TRBJ1-6	TRBV20-1	CSASSDRNSPLHF
TRBJ2-2	TRBV4-3	CASSHEGQDTGELFF
TRBJ1-5	TRBV5-1	CASSLPRDRDQHF
TRBJ2-1	TRBV14	CASSHLTSGGYNEQFF
TRBJ1-4	TRBV3-1	CASSQGQGRKALPNEKLFF
TRBJ2-7	TRBV10-3	CAISESLTGSYEQYF
TRBJ2-1	TRBV14	CASSQVQGFDEQFF
TRBJ2-1	TRBV25-1	CASSGPSGNTYNEQFF
TRBJ2-3	TRBV28	CASSTHQGTDTQYF
TRBJ2-2	TRBV3-1	CASSHGGLALHTGELFF
TRBJ2-3	TRBV6-1	CASERQAGNTQYF
TRBJ1-5	TRBV30	CAWTASLTSNQPQHF
TRBJ2-7	TRBV27	CASRRDRGHSEQYF
TRBJ2-3	TRBV11-2	CASSYGPTGEHTQYF
TRBJ2-1	TRBV10-3	CAISVLAGAFEQFF
TRBJ2-7	TRBV4-3	CASSQEAGTATRQQYF
TRBJ2-3	TRBV20-1	CSARWTSGRVVDTQYF
TRBJ1-1	TRBV4-1	CARFYGGENTEAFF
TRBJ1-1	TRBV20-1	CSALGQEKTEAFF
TRBJ2-2	TRBV5-1	CASMGQANTGELFF
TRBJ2-2	TRBV4-3	CASSQNPPGQGRTGELFF
TRBJ1-2	TRBV12-3/TRBV12-4	CASSLGRGILGYTF
TRBJ2-1	TRBV12-3/TRBV12-4	CASSLGATHNNEQFF
TRBJ2-2	TRBV5-1	CASSLQGEPNTGELFF
TRBJ2-1	TRBV12-3/TRBV12-4	CASTPLRGSEQFF
TRBJ2-6	TRBV4-2	CASSRQPGQGNAGANVLTF
TRBJ2-5	TRBV5-1	CASSLWGRREGETQYF
TRBJ2-1	TRBV7-9	CASSLFPGGSRDEQFF
TRBJ2-7	TRBV6-2/TRBV6-3	CASSYGDEQYF
TRBJ2-7	TRBV20-1	CSAWDRVSEQYF
TRBJ1-3	TRBV5-1	CASSLGPLGQGFDSGNTIYF
TRBJ2-4	TRBV19	CASREGQVIYF
TRBJ2-2	TRBV12-3/TRBV12-4	CASRYQLGLRMGELFF
TRBJ2-3	TRBV27	CASGGRMLSTDTQYF
TRBJ2-5	TRBV27	CASGRGRRETQYF
TRBJ1-2	TRBV6-5	CASSYQDSSYGYTF
TRBJ2-1	TRBV12-3/TRBV12-4	CASSLAASGRAEQFF
TRBJ2-5	TRBV20-1	CSAVKRRAQPQETQYF
TRBJ1-4	TRBV14	CASSQEGGQGQGNEKLFF